These 15 T cell receptor beta chains share one sample of origin, sequenced in a study of cytomegalovirus exposure and HLA in healthy donors. Primers: 60 Vbeta forward and 13 Jbeta reverse. The table came from immunoSEQ multiplex PCR; TCRdb's copy has only in-frame clones and leaves some out. The sample includes around 280,000 clones, roughly 89% of them seen just once. Sequencing was carried out using PBMCs. The receptors stem from a woman aged 18-29 years in good health and CMV-seronegative.

V and J are TRBV9 and TRBJ2-4; TRBD2 might be the D (5 bases). Per germline, CDR1 SGDLS and CDR2 YYNGEE. Trimming removed 3 bases from V and 6 bases from J, with 22 bases in between. The CDR3 is 17 amino acids. CDR3 coding DNA: TGTGCCAGCAGCGGGATTGAGGGTCTCCCCCTTGGAAACATTCAGTACTTC. It is translated as CASSGIEGLPLGNIQYF.

This clone has only one observation. The V gene is TRBV18, the J gene TRBJ1-5; 8 nucleotides agree with TRBD1. The junction had 15 bases not matched to a gene; V was cut back by 6 bases and J by 5 bases. CDR3 length equals 17 residues. CDR1 and CDR2 from the germline V gene are KGHSH and LQKENI. For the CDR3, the DNA is TGTGCCAGCTCCCCGTTCGGATGGGACAGGAAAGATCAGCCCCAGCATTTT. This sequence encodes CASSPFGWDRKDQPQHF. The variable domain in full, completed from reference TRBV18 and TRBJ1-5, reads NAGVMQNPRHLVRRRGQEARLRCSPMKGHSHVYWYRQLPEEGLKFMVYLQKENIIDESGMPKERFSAEFPKEGPSILRIQQVVRGDSAAYFCASSPFGWDRKDQPQHFGDGTRLSIL.

V usage is TRBV7-3 and J usage is TRBJ2-1; 7 nucleotides agree with TRBD2. Germline CDR1 is SGHTA and CDR2 is FQGTGA. The trim removed 1 base at V and 2 bases at J, leaving 5 bases unmatched. The CDR3 spans 16 residues. The CDR3 DNA follows: TGTGCCAGCAGCTTAAGTGGGGGGGTGGCCTACAATGAGCAGTTCTTC. It specifies CASSLSGGVAYNEQFF. Together with reference TRBV7-3 and TRBJ2-1, the CDR3 gives the full variable domain: GAGVSQTPSNKVTEKGKYVELRCDPISGHTALYWYRQSLGQGPEFLIYFQGTGAADDSGLPNDRFFAVRPEGSVSTLKIQRTERGDSAVYLCASSLSGGVAYNEQFFGPGTRLTVL.

The chain combines TRBV13 with TRBJ2-5; weak D call: TRBD1 (5 bases). The length of the CDR3 is 15 residues. Looked up from germline, CDR1 is PRHDT and CDR2 is FYEKMQ (reference sequence). The V end lost 5 bases, the J end lost 5 bases, and 18 bases lay between the germline ends. In nucleotides, the CDR3 is TGTGCCAGCAGCCCCGCTCGAAGCCAGGGCGAGACCCAGTACTTC. This encodes CASSPARSQGETQYF.

The rearrangement links TRBV10-3 to TRBJ2-2, with 9 positions matching TRBD1. After removal of 4 bases from V and 6 bases from J, the junction contained 6 bases not matched to a gene. Germline assignment: CDR1 ENHRY and CDR2 SYGVKD. The CDR3 consists of 15 residues. The CDR3: CAISGGTGSAGELFF. In DNA form, the CDR3 reads TGTGCCATCAGTGGTGGGACAGGGAGCGCCGGGGAGCTGTTTTTT.

V usage is TRBV7-3 and J usage is TRBJ1-1; D gene ambiguous. Germline loops: CDR1 SGHTA, CDR2 FQGTGA. This CDR3 has 13 amino acids. V lost 0 bases to trimming and J lost 3 bases, with 5 bases between them. CDR3 protein: CASSLTKHTEAFF. As DNA, the CDR3 is TGTGCCAGCAGCTTAACAAAGCACACTGAAGCTTTCTTT.

J is TRBJ1-1 and V is TRBV28; a weak D match, TRBD1 (5 bases). The CDR3 loop spans 13 amino acids. The germline V and J ends were trimmed by 7 bases and 5 bases, with 14 bases remaining between them. Germline V gene data show CDR1 as MDHEN and CDR2 as SYDVKM. This CDR3 is CASIPGGGTEAFF. The CDR3 DNA is TGTGCCAGCATCCCGGGGGGAGGGACTGAAGCTTTCTTT.

The chain is built from TRBV2 and TRBJ2-2; 9 bases line up with TRBD1. Per the germline V gene, CDR1 is SNHLY and CDR2 is FYNNEI. The CDR3 contains 15 residues. Unmatched junction bases numbered 5, after V lost 4 bases and J lost 5 bases. For the CDR3, the DNA is TGTGCCAGCAGTGGGAGACAGGGGGTAACCGGGGAGCTGTTTTTT. Amino acids: CASSGRQGVTGELFF.

In its sample, this clone was seen a few times. This chain joins TRBV30 and TRBJ2-7; 9 bases match TRBD1. The germline V gene encodes CDR1 GTSNPN and CDR2 SVGIG (reference sequence). This CDR3 is 12 amino acids long. V lost 6 bases to trimming and J lost 6 bases; unmatched junction nucleotides: 6. DNA for the CDR3: TGTGCCTGCCGGGACAGGGTTCTCGAGCAGTACTTC. Translation: CACRDRVLEQYF.

This clone was counted once. The chain uses TRBV12-5 and TRBJ1-2; 8 nucleotides align to TRBD1. V lost 5 bases, J lost 6 bases, and 11 bases stayed unmatched. The CDR3 consists of 15 residues. CDR1 is LGHNT and CDR2 is FRNRAP in the germline V gene. The CDR3 nucleotides read TGTGCTAGTGGTCCGCGAACAGGGGGTGGGCATGGCTACACCTTC. Translated, it gives CASGPRTGGGHGYTF.

This clone was counted once. The chain is built from TRBV2 and TRBJ2-1; D is possibly TRBD2 (5 bases). V shed 6 bases and J shed 5 bases, with 14 bases lying between them. The CDR3 is 14 residues long. The germline gives CDR1 SNHLY, CDR2 FYNNEI. CDR3 sequence: CASRGVAADNEQFF. The CDR3, as DNA: TGTGCCAGCAGGGGAGTGGCTGCCGACAATGAGCAGTTCTTC. The whole variable domain, remainder taken from reference TRBV2 and TRBJ2-1, is EPEVTQTPSHQVTQMGQEVILRCVPISNHLYFYWYRQILGQKVEFLVSFYNNEISEKSEIFDDQFSVERPDGSNFTLKIRSTKLEDSAMYFCASRGVAADNEQFFGPGTRLTVL.

The gene calls are TRBV30 and TRBJ1-5, with 8 bases that match TRBD1. J lost 7 bases, V lost 5 bases, and 7 bases had no gene match. Germline V lookup: CDR1 GTSNPN, CDR2 SVGIG (reference sequence). The CDR3 has 13 residues. The CDR3 region has the DNA TGTGCCTGGGCAGACAGGGGAGGCCAGCCCCAGCATTTT. It yields the protein CAWADRGGQPQHF.

This chain uses TRBV19 with TRBJ2-3, with 7 bases identical to TRBD2. The CDR3 contains 18 residues. Germline CDR1 is LNHDA and CDR2 is SQIVND (reference sequence). V trimming: 7 bases; J trimming: 1 base; junction bases outside the gene matches: 17. The CDR3 bases are TGTGCCAGTAATGGGGCTCTGGGAGGGGCGATGGGCACAGATACGCAGTATTTT. Protein: CASNGALGGAMGTDTQYF.

J is TRBJ2-1 and V is TRBV2; 8 nucleotides line up with TRBD2. The CDR3 runs to 14 residues. Germline CDR1 reads SNHLY; CDR2 reads FYNNEI. V lost 4 bases and J lost 2; bases outside the gene matches: 1. Here the CDR3 DNA reads TGTGCCAGCAGTGCGGGACTAGCCTACAATGAGCAGTTCTTC. It translates to CASSAGLAYNEQFF. Drawing the rest from reference TRBV2 and TRBJ2-1, the complete variable domain is EPEVTQTPSHQVTQMGQEVILRCVPISNHLYFYWYRQILGQKVEFLVSFYNNEISEKSEIFDDQFSVERPDGSNFTLKIRSTKLEDSAMYFCASSAGLAYNEQFFGPGTRLTVL.

The chain is built from TRBV5-6 and TRBJ2-3, with D possibly matching TRBD2 (5 bases). The germline V gene has CDR1 SGHDT and CDR2 YYEEEE. This CDR3 spans 19 amino acids. Trimming removed 4 bases from V and 1 base from J, with 25 bases in between. CDR3 sequence (DNA): TGTGCCAGCAGCCAGCCACTGAAGGACTCAGGCTACGGCACAGATACGCAGTATTTT. Translation: CASSQPLKDSGYGTDTQYF.